This passage covers 8 T cell receptor beta chains from one sample sequenced in a study of T cells in Graves' hyperthyroidism and ophthalmopathy. Researchers amplified the TCR beta CDR3 regions from RNA transcripts. A set of HTBI primers served as the primers for a first-round RT-PCR of the TCR CDR3. Each CDR3 protein is one row after TCRdb ran MiXCR on the multiplex PCR reads. The table shows 540,000 or so distinct CDR3 sequences, with more than 15% occurring only once. Sequences were obtained from blood. The receptors were gathered from a woman under 40 with Graves' hyperthyroidism.

This clonotype was counted only a few times. In nucleotides, the CDR3 is TGTGCCAGCAGTATTCTAGCGGCAAAATACAATGAGCAGTTCTTC. This translates into CASSILAAKYNEQFF. The J gene is TRBJ2-1, the V gene TRBV6-1; 7 bases match TRBD2. The CDR3 contains 15 residues. The V gene's germline CDR1 is MNHNS and CDR2 SASEGT. The ends lost 5 bases at V and 4 bases at J; junction bases unmatched: 8.

The J gene is TRBJ2-3, the V gene TRBV4-3, with TRBD2 matching over 10 bases. Per germline, CDR1 LGHNA and CDR2 YSLEER. Unmatched junction bases numbered 10, after V lost 0 bases and J lost 1 base. This CDR3 contains 19 residues. CDR3 loop: CASSQDLLAGEGGTDTQYF. CDR3 DNA sequence: TGCGCCAGCAGCCAAGATTTGCTAGCGGGGGAAGGGGGCACAGATACGCAGTATTTT.

This clonotype appeared a few times. This chain uses TRBV9 with TRBJ2-6; no clear D gene. The CDR3 totals 16 residues. The germline V gene has CDR1 SGDLS and CDR2 YYNGEE. V lost 2 bases to trimming and J lost 2 bases, with 11 bases between them. DNA of the CDR3: TGTGCCAGCAGCGTTTGGCCCGGCACTGGGGCCAACGTCCTGACTTTC. It translates to CASSVWPGTGANVLTF.

This sequence joins TRBV6-2 or TRBV6-3 and TRBJ1-5; tentatively, D is TRBD1 (5 bases). The CDR3 spans 18 residues. Germline V gene data show CDR1 as MNHEY and CDR2 as SVGEGT. Between the trimmed V and J ends, which lost 2 bases and 4 bases, there was a span of 21 bases. The CDR3 region is CASSYQPISTGVNQPQHF. In DNA, the CDR3 is TGTGCCAGCAGTTACCAACCTATCTCCACAGGCGTGAATCAGCCCCAGCATTTT.

As to this clonotype: It may be a read error: a sequence one base away is much more abundant. V usage is TRBV7-9 and J usage is TRBJ2-1, with unresolved D. The CDR3 is made up of 15 amino acids. The V end lost 2 bases, the J end lost 6 bases, and 14 bases lay between the germline ends. Germline CDR1 reads SEHNR; CDR2 reads FQNEAQ (reference sequence). CDR3: CASSLQWDSSNEQFF. Here the CDR3 DNA reads TGTGCCAGCAGCTTACAGTGGGATAGTTCCAATGAGCAGTTCTTC.

This clonotype was detected ten times or more. The chain has TRBV27 and TRBJ2-1; 13 nucleotides agree with TRBD2. The trim removed 0 bases at V and 9 bases at J, leaving 5 bases unmatched. Germline V gene lookup returns CDR1 MNHEY and CDR2 SMNVEV (reference sequence). The CDR3 extends over 16 amino acids. The CDR3 spells CASSLSSGLAGFEQFF. The CDR3 coding sequence is TGTGCCAGCAGTTTATCCTCGGGACTAGCGGGATTTGAGCAGTTCTTC.

This clonotype was seen repeatedly, ten times or more. The chain is built from TRBV11-1 and TRBJ1-2; TRBD1 aligns across 8 bases. V was clipped by 5 bases and J by 4 bases; unmatched bases: 9. The length of the CDR3 is 15 residues. Germline V CDR1 and CDR2: SGHAT, FQDESV (reference sequence). The CDR3 DNA reads as TGTGCCAGCAGCCCCAAGACAGGGGTAGGCTATGGCTACACCTTC. It yields the protein CASSPKTGVGYGYTF. Filled out from reference TRBV11-1 and TRBJ1-2, the complete variable domain reads EAEVAQSPRYKITEKSQAVAFWCDPISGHATLYWYRQILGQGPELLVQFQDESVVDDSQLPKDRFSAERLKGVDSTLKIQPAELGDSAMYLCASSPKTGVGYGYTFGSGTRLTVV.

This chain connects TRBV27 to TRBJ1-1; perhaps TRBD1 as D (5 bases). Germline V gene lookup returns CDR1 MNHEY and CDR2 SMNVEV (reference sequence). This CDR3 is 13 amino acids long. V lost 6 bases and J 4 bases, leaving 12 bases between the germline ends. The DNA of the CDR3 is TGTGCCAGCAGGGTACGGGGGGGCACTGAAGCTTTCTTT. It yields the protein CASRVRGGTEAFF.